The sequence of this T cell receptor (beta chain) was determined in a study of blood T cells in healthy people across ages. Study-wide results and caveats: Across samples, TCR beta diversity tracked strongly with naive T cell percentage. Among T cells, TCR beta diversity per million cells dropped roughly linearly as age rose.

On this clonotype itself: Antigen: not known.

Each individual donor underwent a draw of approximately 10 milliliters of peripheral blood. The germline gives CDR1 MNHEY, CDR2 SVGAGI. The V end lost 6 bases, the J end lost 3 bases, and 12 bases lay between the germline ends. The CDR3 has 14 amino acids. The use of a sample-barcoded 5' primer and a J-beta primer mix characterized a second PCR of 7 to 11 cycles. Every molecule of cDNA carried a tag from a template-switch adaptor with 12 random nucleotides. TCRdb fed the 5' RACE reads into MiXCR, producing one record per CDR3 protein. The sample gives about 630,000 distinct CDR3 sequences, under 25% of which show up once; 3.5% to 4% is in the top ten.

Sequencing input: blood. The rearrangement joins TRBV6-5 to TRBJ2-4, with D perhaps TRBD2 (5 bases). The receptor's source is a man in his 70s in good health. The DNA for the CDR3 is TGTGCCAGCAGGTCGGGGTTAGTCAAAAACATTCAGTACTTC. It yields the protein CASRSGLVKNIQYF.